A single sample gave rise to the 23 T cell receptor beta chains below, sequenced in a study of chemoradiotherapy in HPV16-positive cancers. Clones were read by immunoSEQ multiplex PCR, and TCRdb kept only the in-frame ones, dropping some. The sample records 4,500 to 6,500 clones, 60% to 85% being singletons. Specimen collection occurred from a patient who underwent chemoradiotherapy. The receptors come from a human donor with HPV-associated anogenital cancer.

This clone was found a few times. The chain employs TRBV21-1 and TRBJ1-6; no check of the table's D call, TRBD1, against the DNA was made. TRBV21-1 is labeled a pseudogene. This CDR3 has 14 amino acids. Here the CDR3 reads CASLDRGFNSPLHF. As DNA, the CDR3 is TGTGCCAGCCTGGACAGGGGTTTCAATTCACCCCTCCACTTT.

The chain has TRBV6-1 and TRBJ2-1; D is perhaps TRBD1 or TRBD2 (6 bases each). Germline-derived CDR1 and CDR2 are MNHNS and SASEGT. The CDR3 runs to 17 residues. V gave up 2 bases and J gave up 7 bases, with 21 bases separating them. As DNA, the CDR3 is TGTGCCAGCAGTGAATTCGGCGGGACAACCCGAGGGAATGAGCAGTTCTTC. Translated: CASSEFGGTTRGNEQFF.

The J gene is TRBJ1-1, the V gene TRBV9; D gene ambiguous. Trimming stripped 0 bases from V and 3 bases from J, with 12 bases between. This CDR3 has 15 amino acids. Germline assignment: CDR1 SGDLS and CDR2 YYNGEE. The CDR3: CASSVGVLGYTEAFF. In DNA form, the CDR3 reads TGTGCCAGCAGCGTAGGGGTATTAGGGTACACTGAAGCTTTCTTT.

This clone was counted only a few times. The chain combines TRBV9 with TRBJ1-1, with 8 bases that match TRBD1. The ends lost 0 bases at V and 4 bases at J; junction bases unmatched: 2. Germline values: CDR1 SGDLS, CDR2 YYNGEE. The CDR3 has 14 residues. DNA of the CDR3: TGTGCCAGCAGCGTAGGGACAGGGCCCACTGAAGCTTTCTTT. The encoded protein is CASSVGTGPTEAFF.

The CDR3 region has the DNA TGTGCCAGCAGTGAAAGCGGGAGGGCCTCCGATGAGCAGTTCTTC. It encodes CASSESGRASDEQFF. The chain uses TRBV6-4 and TRBJ2-1; TRBD2 matches 10 bases. The CDR3 contains 15 residues. J gave up 8 bases and V 3 bases, and 7 bases lay outside the gene matches. In germline, CDR1 is MRHNA, CDR2 SNTAGT.

The chain joins TRBV5-1 to TRBJ1-5; D not resolved. The length of the CDR3 is 13 residues. CDR1 and CDR2 (germline): SGHRS, YFSETQ. V lost 0 bases and J lost 5, with 6 bases in between. The CDR3 DNA sequence: TGCGCCAGCAGCTTGGACCCCGATCAGCCCCAGCATTTT. This gives the protein CASSLDPDQPQHF.

The V gene is TRBV19, the J gene TRBJ2-5, with D possibly being TRBD1 (6 bases). The CDR3 loop spans 14 amino acids. V lost 6 bases and J lost 5, with 16 bases in between. Germline assignment: CDR1 LNHDA and CDR2 SQIVND (reference sequence). The CDR3 protein is CASRKAGDVETQYF. CDR3 nucleotide sequence: TGTGCCAGTAGGAAGGCAGGGGACGTTGAGACCCAGTACTTC.

The chain links TRBV5-4 to TRBJ2-3; D may be TRBD2 (6 bases). Germline V CDR1 and CDR2: SGHNT, YYREEE (reference sequence). This CDR3 spans 15 amino acids. Deletions cut 0 bases from V and 0 bases from J, with 8 bases between. This CDR3 reads CASSLVAGSTDTQYF. Written as DNA, the CDR3 is TGTGCCAGCAGCTTGGTTGCGGGAAGCACAGATACGCAGTATTTT. Drawing the rest from reference TRBV5-4 and TRBJ2-3, the complete variable domain is ETGVTQSPTHLIKTRGQQVTLRCSSQSGHNTVSWYQQALGQGPQFIFQYYREEENGRGNFPPRFSGLQFPNYSSELNVNALELDDSALYLCASSLVAGSTDTQYFGPGTRLTVL.

This CDR3 reads CASSPPGPELFF. The CDR3 region has the DNA TGTGCCAGCAGCCCCCCAGGACCCGAGCTGTTTTTT. The gene calls are TRBV14 and TRBJ2-2; D is unclear. Trimming took 4 bases from V and 11 from J, leaving 11 bases between them. Germline CDR1 reads SGHDN; CDR2 reads FVKESK. The CDR3 consists of 12 residues.

This chain uses TRBV6-6 with TRBJ2-7; 9 bases agree with TRBD1. The V segment lost 5 bases and the J segment 0 bases; nucleotides outside the gene matches: 5. The CDR3 covers 15 residues. Germline V lookup: CDR1 MNHNY, CDR2 SVGAGI (reference sequence). This CDR3 is CASSSPGQGSYEQYF. The CDR3 DNA reads TGTGCCAGCAGTAGTCCGGGACAGGGCTCCTACGAGCAGTACTTC.

The V gene is TRBV29-1, the J gene TRBJ1-2; a weak D match, TRBD1 (6 bases). Per germline, CDR1 SQVTM and CDR2 ANQGSEA. The germline V and J ends were trimmed by 6 bases and 4 bases, with 18 bases remaining between them. The CDR3 covers 14 residues. The CDR3 nucleotides are TGCAGCGTAGCCCCCCTACAGGGTGGCTATGGCTACACCTTC. Its protein is CSVAPLQGGYGYTF. Filled out from reference TRBV29-1 and TRBJ1-2, the complete variable domain reads SAVISQKPSRDICQRGTSLTIQCQVDSQVTMMFWYRQQPGQSLTLIATANQGSEATYESGFVIDKFPISRPNLTFSTLTVSNMSPEDSSIYLCSVAPLQGGYGYTFGSGTRLTVV.

The gene calls are TRBV15 and TRBJ1-5, with D maybe TRBD1 (5 bases). Germline V lookup: CDR1 LNHNV, CDR2 YYDKDF (reference sequence). There are 16 residues in the CDR3. Trimming left V 1 base short and J 7 bases short, with 17 bases between. In nucleotides, the CDR3 is TGTGCCACCAGCAGAGCGGGGGAGGGGTTGTACCAGCCCCAGCATTTT. It is translated as CATSRAGEGLYQPQHF.

This sequence joins TRBV4-1 and TRBJ1-5; D is unclear. The V gene lost 8 bases and the J gene lost 0 bases, with 14 bases spanning the gap. CDR3 length equals 15 residues. The germline gives CDR1 MGHRA, CDR2 YSYEKL. CDR3 DNA sequence: TGCGCCAGCCACCCGTCCGGGAATAGCAATCAGCCCCAGCATTTT. This gives the protein CASHPSGNSNQPQHF.

This clone occurred a few times. J is TRBJ2-7 and V is TRBV5-6, with D unclear. The V end lost 2 bases, the J end lost 2 bases, and 11 bases lay between the germline ends. CDR3 length: 14 amino acids. From germline, CDR1 is SGHDT and CDR2 YYEEEE. As DNA, the CDR3 is TGTGCCAGCAGCTTTGAGACGGCCCCCTACGAGCAGTACTTC. Translation gives CASSFETAPYEQYF.

This chain links TRBV2 with TRBJ2-1, with D perhaps TRBD2 (5 bases). Germline V gene lookup returns CDR1 SNHLY and CDR2 FYNNEI. This CDR3 has 13 amino acids. V was pared by 7 bases and J by 6 bases, with 13 bases between. The CDR3 DNA reads as TGTGCCAGCACCCTCCGGGAATTCAATGAGCAGTTCTTC. Protein product: CASTLREFNEQFF.

The CDR3 loop is CASSLALAYPSYTF. CDR3 DNA sequence: TGTGCCAGCAGCTTGGCCCTAGCTTACCCTAGCTACACCTTC. V is TRBV5-4 and J is TRBJ1-2; no firm D call. The CDR3 extends over 14 amino acids. Deletions cut 0 bases from V and 9 bases from J, with 15 bases between. CDR1 SGHNT and CDR2 YYREEE come from the germline V gene (reference sequence).

This chain connects TRBV5-1 to TRBJ2-1; tentative D call: TRBD1 (7 bases). Per the germline V gene, CDR1 is SGHRS and CDR2 is YFSETQ. Deletions cut 6 bases from V and 5 bases from J, with 18 bases between. The CDR3 is 15 amino acids. CDR3 amino acids: CASNVAGGTHNEQFF. The CDR3 DNA is TGCGCCAGCAATGTTGCAGGGGGGACACACAATGAGCAGTTCTTC.

The J gene is TRBJ2-1, the V gene TRBV28, with 11 positions matching TRBD2. This CDR3 has 14 residues. V lost 5 bases, J lost 9 bases, and 6 bases stayed unmatched. Germline CDR1 and CDR2: MDHEN and SYDVKM. The CDR3 region is CASSRLAGLGEQFF. The CDR3 DNA reads as TGTGCCAGCAGTAGACTAGCGGGGTTAGGTGAGCAGTTCTTC.

The chain joins TRBV7-2 to TRBJ1-5; no clear D. Trimming shortened V by 1 base and J by 3 bases, and 10 bases separated the two germline ends. This CDR3 contains 15 residues. Germline V gives CDR1 SGHTA, CDR2 FQGNSA. The CDR3 loop reads CASSLGMGANQPQHF. The CDR3 DNA reads TGTGCCAGCAGCTTAGGTATGGGTGCCAATCAGCCCCAGCATTTT.

The chain is built from TRBV2 and TRBJ2-3; D is unclear. Germline V gene sequence: CDR1 SNHLY, CDR2 FYNNEI. This CDR3 has 11 amino acids. The germline V and J ends were trimmed by 4 bases and 6 bases, with 5 bases remaining between them. The chain's CDR3 is CASSVRDTQYF. The CDR3 DNA reads as TGTGCCAGCAGTGTTCGGGATACGCAGTATTTT.

The chain joins TRBV5-1 to TRBJ2-7, with D uncertain. Germline V gene data show CDR1 as SGHRS and CDR2 as YFSETQ. Trimming took off 5 bases at V and 3 bases at J, with 12 bases between the two ends. This CDR3 region has 13 residues. CDR3 coding DNA: TGCGCCAGCAGTGCCCTAGTAGGCTACGAGCAGTACTTC. It specifies CASSALVGYEQYF.

V and J are TRBV15 and TRBJ1-1; no firm D call. The CDR3 runs 14 residues. Per germline, CDR1 LNHNV and CDR2 YYDKDF (reference sequence). V lost 1 base and J 8 bases, leaving 14 bases between the germline ends. The CDR3 coding sequence is TGTGCCACCAGCAGAGTTAGCGGTCAGAAAGAAGCTTTCTTT. It codes for CATSRVSGQKEAFF.

This chain links TRBV27 with TRBJ2-7, with 8 bases identical to TRBD1. The CDR3 covers 14 residues. CDR1 and CDR2 (germline): MNHEY, SMNVEV (reference sequence). V shed 5 bases and J 3 bases; nucleotides not matched to a gene: 6. This CDR3 is CASSIRTGSYEQYF. In DNA, the CDR3 is TGTGCCAGCAGTATCAGGACAGGGAGCTACGAGCAGTACTTC.